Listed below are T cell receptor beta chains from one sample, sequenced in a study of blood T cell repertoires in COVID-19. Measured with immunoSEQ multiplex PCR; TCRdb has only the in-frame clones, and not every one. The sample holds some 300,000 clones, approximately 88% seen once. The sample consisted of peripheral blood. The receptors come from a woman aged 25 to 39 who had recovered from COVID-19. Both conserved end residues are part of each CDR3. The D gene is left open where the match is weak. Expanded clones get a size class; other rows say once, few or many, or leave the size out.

CASSRGQGGYGYTF	TGTGCCAGCAGTCGAGGACAGGGAGGGTATGGCTACACCTTC	TRBV27	TRBJ1-2	TRBD1	.
CASSYRGPHTGELFF	TGTGCCAGCAGCTACAGGGGCCCTCACACCGGGGAGCTGTTTTTT	TRBV7-2	TRBJ2-2	TRBD1	.
CASSPPLRQGIYGYTF	TGCGCCAGCAGCCCCCCCCTCCGACAGGGAATCTATGGCTACACCTTC	TRBV5-1	TRBJ1-2	TRBD1	.
CASSHAGMNTEAFF	TGTGCCAGTAGCCACGCAGGGATGAACACTGAAGCTTTCTTT	TRBV19	TRBJ1-1	.	.
CASSLELSGTGNTIYF	TGTGCCAGCAGCTTAGAGCTCTCGGGTACAGGAAACACCATATATTTT	TRBV7-8	TRBJ1-3	.	few
CASSLGLAEYNEQFF	TGTGCCAGCAGTTTAGGACTAGCGGAATACAATGAGCAGTTCTTC	TRBV28	TRBJ2-1	TRBD2	.
CSGAQGVEETQYF	TGCAGCGGTGCGCAGGGTGTGGAAGAGACCCAGTACTTC	TRBV29-1	TRBJ2-5	.	.
CSASRGTTEAFF	TGCAGTGCTAGTCGGGGGACCACTGAAGCTTTCTTT	TRBV20-1	TRBJ1-1	.	.
CAINRGQDGELFF	TGTGCCATCAACAGGGGGCAGGACGGGGAGCTGTTTTTT	TRBV10-3	TRBJ2-2	TRBD1	.
CASSFDLAASYNEQFF	TGCGCCAGCAGCTTCGATCTAGCGGCCTCCTACAATGAGCAGTTCTTC	TRBV5-1	TRBJ2-1	TRBD2	.
CASSRQDRANTEAFF	TGTGCCAGCAGCCGGCAGGACAGGGCTAACACTGAAGCTTTCTTT	TRBV14	TRBJ1-1	TRBD1	few
CASSLSGDTEAFF	TGTGCCAGCAGCTTATCAGGGGACACTGAAGCTTTCTTT	TRBV7-3	TRBJ1-1	.	.
CASSREQGAMGMLSGYTF	TGTGCCAGCAGCCGTGAACAGGGGGCAATGGGTATGCTCTCGGGCTACACCTTC	TRBV7-9	TRBJ1-2	TRBD1	.
CASSILAEAEQFF	TGTGCCAGCAGCATTCTAGCAGAGGCTGAGCAGTTCTTC	TRBV7-3	TRBJ2-1	.	once
CASSQDSGRAGGYTF	TGCGCCAGCAGCCAAGATTCGGGGAGGGCCGGTGGCTACACCTTC	TRBV4-1	TRBJ1-2	.	.
CASSEDWRAGDQYF	TGTGCCAGCAGTGAAGATTGGAGGGCTGGGGACCAGTACTTC	TRBV2	TRBJ2-5	.	once
CASSQSAGRYNEQFF	TGTGCCAGCAGCCAATCAGCGGGGAGATACAATGAGCAGTTCTTC	TRBV3-1/TRBV3-2	TRBJ2-1	TRBD2	.
CASSLGTGGRTDTQYF	TGTGCCAGCAGCTTGGGGACGGGGGGGAGGACAGATACGCAGTATTTT	TRBV7-8	TRBJ2-3	TRBD2	.
CASSEDRQETQYF	TGTGCCAGCAGTGAGGACAGGCAAGAGACCCAGTACTTC	TRBV2	TRBJ2-5	TRBD1	.
CASSRDRGRETQYF	TGTGCCAGCAGCCGGGACAGGGGGCGAGAGACCCAGTACTTC	TRBV7-2	TRBJ2-5	TRBD1	.
CATSDPRLDGETQYF	TGTGCCACCAGTGATCCTCGACTAGACGGGGAGACCCAGTACTTC	TRBV24-1	TRBJ2-5	.	.
CASRIGQISTDTQYF	TGTGCCAGCAGGATTGGACAGATAAGCACAGATACGCAGTATTTT	TRBV5-4	TRBJ2-3	.	.
CASSLAGTGNTYEQYF	TGTGCCAGCAGTTTAGCTGGGACAGGGAATACCTACGAGCAGTACTTC	TRBV28	TRBJ2-7	TRBD1	.
CASGLEAPNTEAFF	TGTGCCAGCGGTTTAGAGGCCCCGAACACTGAAGCTTTCTTT	TRBV28	TRBJ1-1	.	.
CASSIGQGGSEQYF	TGTGCCAGTAGTATAGGACAGGGGGGCTCCGAGCAGTACTTC	TRBV19	TRBJ2-7	TRBD1	.
CASIGDRGNIQYF	TGTGCCAGCATCGGGGACAGGGGGAACATTCAGTACTTC	TRBV6-5	TRBJ2-4	TRBD1	.
CASSFEGTDDTQYF	TGTGCCAGCAGCTTCGAGGGGACTGACGATACGCAGTATTTT	TRBV5-5	TRBJ2-3	.	.
CASSILGTWGVNEQFF	TGTGCCAGTAGTATACTAGGGACCTGGGGGGTGAATGAGCAGTTCTTC	TRBV19	TRBJ2-1	.	.
CASSRSLFEAFF	TGTGCCAGCTCACGTTCCCTCTTTGAAGCTTTCTTT	TRBV18	TRBJ1-1	.	.
CASTQIAEKLFF	TGTGCCAGCACCCAGATCGCTGAAAAACTGTTTTTT	TRBV6-6	TRBJ1-4	.	.
CASSLNRAGTGGTGELFF	TGTGCCAGCAGCTTGAACCGTGCCGGGACAGGGGGGACCGGGGAGCTGTTTTTT	TRBV7-2	TRBJ2-2	TRBD1	.
CASSLTGPNQPQHF	TGTGCCAGCAGCTTGACAGGACCCAATCAGCCCCAGCATTTT	TRBV7-8	TRBJ1-5	.	.
CASQDSLDTEAFF	TGTGCCAGCCAGGACAGTTTGGACACTGAAGCTTTCTTT	TRBV19	TRBJ1-1	.	.
CASRRSDLNNEQFF	TGCGCCAGCAGGCGGTCCGATCTGAACAATGAGCAGTTCTTC	TRBV5-1	TRBJ2-1	.	.
CASSIELSRDTEAFF	TGTGCCAGTAGTATAGAACTTTCTCGGGACACTGAAGCTTTCTTT	TRBV19	TRBJ1-1	.	.
CASSFSRRNTEAFF	TGTGCCAGCAGTTTTTCAAGGAGAAACACTGAAGCTTTCTTT	TRBV27	TRBJ1-1	.	.
CASMGHDNQPQHF	TGTGCCAGCATGGGGCACGACAATCAGCCCCAGCATTTT	TRBV2	TRBJ1-5	.	.
CASSETGGSVNEQFF	TGTGCCAGCAGTGAAACAGGGGGCAGTGTCAATGAGCAGTTCTTC	TRBV2	TRBJ2-1	TRBD1	.
CANSEEGGLQETQYF	TGTGCCAACTCTGAAGAGGGCGGACTGCAAGAGACCCAGTACTTC	TRBV10-3	TRBJ2-5	.	.
CASSQTQDNEQFF	TGTGCCAGCTCACAAACCCAGGACAATGAGCAGTTCTTC	TRBV18	TRBJ2-1	.	.
CASRDSHQPQHF	TGTGCCAGCAGGGACAGCCATCAGCCCCAGCATTTT	TRBV6-6	TRBJ1-5	.	.
CSVAWRAGNGEKLFF	TGCAGCGTTGCTTGGAGGGCGGGCAACGGGGAAAAACTGTTTTTT	TRBV29-1	TRBJ1-4	.	.
CSERAQGDTQYF	TGCAGCGAGCGGGCCCAGGGTGATACGCAGTATTTT	TRBV29-1	TRBJ2-3	.	.
CASSETSGGADTQYF	TGTGCCAGCAGTGAGACTAGCGGGGGGGCTGATACGCAGTATTTT	TRBV6-1	TRBJ2-3	TRBD2	.
CATSRTGQVNNEQFF	TGTGCCACCAGTCGGACAGGGCAGGTCAACAATGAGCAGTTCTTC	TRBV24-1	TRBJ2-1	TRBD1	.
CASSPGDRARNTGELFF	TGCGCCAGCAGCCCTGGGGACAGGGCTCGGAACACCGGGGAGCTGTTTTTT	TRBV5-1	TRBJ2-2	TRBD1	.
CASSTQGRYSPLHF	TGTGCCAGTAGTACCCAGGGTCGATATTCACCCCTCCACTTT	TRBV19	TRBJ1-6	.	many
CASSEGSAGALHF	TGTGCCAGCAGTGAAGGGTCGGCCGGGGCCCTCCACTTT	TRBV6-1	TRBJ1-6	.	.
CASSYSIRNVGELFF	TGTGCCAGCAGTTACTCGATCAGGAACGTCGGGGAGCTGTTTTTT	TRBV6-5	TRBJ2-2	.	.
CASSVAGEPSGDSPLHF	TGTGCCAGCAGTGTTGCAGGGGAGCCAAGCGGCGATTCACCCCTCCACTTT	TRBV2	TRBJ1-6	.	.